The 22 T cell receptor beta chains reported below all come from one sample, sequenced in a study of cytomegalovirus exposure and HLA in healthy donors (dated by TCRdb to 2016 to 2017). Libraries were built with the immunoSEQ multiplex PCR assay. The multiplex PCR relied on a mix of 60 forward primers for TCR Vbeta segments and 13 reverse primers for TCR Jbeta segments. TCRdb stores this immuneACCESS table with in-frame sequences only. Part of the clones is absent; in the studies checked, under half of the shortfall reflects unresolved V genes, and no reason is known for the rest. The sample's table covers about 82,000 clones. The ten largest clones take up 1.1% of the sample. The sample comprised PBMCs. The source of these receptors is a woman aged 30 to 39 in good health and CMV-seronegative.

V usage is TRBV6-5 and J usage is TRBJ2-7; D might be TRBD1 (6 bases). V was cut by 6 bases and J by 0 bases, with 12 bases left in between. From germline, CDR1 is MNHEY and CDR2 SVGAGI. This CDR3 comprises 14 residues. The CDR3 loop reads CASRGTGSSYEQYF. The DNA of the CDR3 is TGTGCCAGCAGAGGCACAGGGAGCTCCTACGAGCAGTACTTC.

This sequence joins TRBV7-9 and TRBJ1-5; a possible D gene is TRBD1 (5 bases). V gave up 5 bases and J gave up 0 bases, with 17 bases separating them. Germline lookup yields CDR1 SEHNR and CDR2 FQNEAQ (reference sequence). This CDR3 region has 17 residues. In DNA form, the CDR3 reads TGTGCCAGCAGCGCGCCGGGGGGTTTACCTAGCAATCAGCCCCAGCATTTT. Translation: CASSAPGGLPSNQPQHF. The full variable domain, with the rest looked up from reference TRBV7-9 and TRBJ1-5, is DTGVSQNPRHKITKRGQNVTFRCDPISEHNRLYWYRQTLGQGPEFLTYFQNEAQLEKSRLLSDRFSAERPKGSFSTLEIQRTEQGDSAMYLCASSAPGGLPSNQPQHFGDGTRLSIL.

The rearrangement uses TRBV20-1 and TRBJ1-3; D uncertain. Between the trimmed V and J ends, which lost 2 bases and 8 bases, there was a span of 7 bases. The CDR3 length is 11 residues. Germline V gene data show CDR1 as DFQATT and CDR2 as SNEGSKA (reference sequence). This CDR3 reads CSARQVDTIYF. The CDR3 coding sequence is TGCAGTGCTAGACAGGTGGACACCATATATTTT.

The V and J genes are TRBV7-2 and TRBJ2-1; 13 positions match TRBD2. This CDR3 has 17 residues. Trimming at V came to 0 bases and at J to 4 bases, leaving 3 bases not matched to a gene. The germline V gene has CDR1 SGHTA and CDR2 FQGNSA. Here the CDR3 DNA reads TGTGCCAGCAGCTTAGCGGAGACTAGCGGGGGGTACAATGAGCAGTTCTTC. It translates to CASSLAETSGGYNEQFF.

The rearrangement uses TRBV30 and TRBJ2-5; D not certain. CDR3 size: 13 residues. V lost 1 base, J lost 2 bases, and 8 bases lay in between. The germline V gene encodes CDR1 GTSNPN and CDR2 SVGIG (reference sequence). The DNA of the CDR3 is TGTGCCTGGAGTGGGCCACCTCAAGAGACCCAGTACTTC. Translation gives CAWSGPPQETQYF.

The chain recombines TRBV29-1 with TRBJ1-3; D is ambiguous. The V gene's germline CDR1 is SQVTM and CDR2 ANQGSEA. The length of the CDR3 is 11 residues. V was cut by 6 bases and J by 0 bases, with 3 bases left in between. The CDR3 DNA reads as TGCAGCGTCAACTCTGGAAACACCATATATTTT. This translates into CSVNSGNTIYF.

This rearrangement joins TRBV5-1 to TRBJ1-2; unclear D gene. Germline CDR1 SGHRS, CDR2 YFSETQ. CDR3 length equals 13 residues. The V and J ends lost 4 bases and 7 bases respectively, with 14 bases between them. Here the CDR3 reads CASSTTPTGGYTF. CDR3 nucleotide sequence: TGCGCCAGCAGCACGACGCCAACGGGTGGCTACACCTTC.

The chain links TRBV30 to TRBJ2-1; TRBD1 might be the D (6 bases). V was cut by 2 bases and J by 7 bases, with 9 bases left in between. Germline CDR1 and CDR2: GTSNPN and SVGIG (reference sequence). This CDR3 spans 12 amino acids. Here the CDR3 DNA reads TGTGCCTGGAGTCCAGGGGAGAATGAGCAGTTCTTC. It codes for CAWSPGENEQFF. Full variable domain (rest looked up from reference TRBV30 and TRBJ2-1): SQTIHQWPATLVQPVGSPLSLECTVEGTSNPNLYWYRQAAGRGLQLLFYSVGIGQISSEVPQNLSASRPQDRQFILSSKKLLLSDSGFYLCAWSPGENEQFFGPGTRLTVL.

The chain links TRBV2 to TRBJ1-2, with TRBD1 as a possible D gene (6 bases). Germline CDR1 SNHLY, CDR2 FYNNEI. The CDR3 is made up of 12 amino acids. Trimming took 4 bases from V and 4 from J, leaving 7 bases between them. CDR3 sequence (DNA): TGTGCCAGCAGTGTGGACAGCTATGGCTACACCTTC. Translated, it gives CASSVDSYGYTF.

The chain has TRBV4-2 and TRBJ2-5, with a weak D call TRBD2 (5 bases). Trimming left V 0 bases short and J 4 bases short, with 15 bases between. This CDR3 spans 16 amino acids. The germline gives CDR1 LGHNA, CDR2 YNFKEQ. The CDR3 spells CASSQEGGGGGETQYF. Here the CDR3 DNA reads TGTGCCAGCAGCCAAGAGGGCGGAGGAGGTGGAGAGACCCAGTACTTC.

This chain connects TRBV19 to TRBJ1-5; D gene ambiguous. Germline CDR1 is LNHDA and CDR2 is SQIVND (reference sequence). Trimming shortened V by 1 base and J by 4 bases, and 26 bases separated the two germline ends. There are 20 residues in the CDR3. The CDR3 DNA follows: TGTGCCAGTAGTATAGCGGCGGGTTTTAGGTGGCAAGGCGAAAATCAGCCCCAGCATTTT. Amino acids: CASSIAAGFRWQGENQPQHF.

The V gene is TRBV7-9, the J gene TRBJ2-1; a weak D match, TRBD2 (6 bases). The germline CDR1 and CDR2 sequences are SEHNR and FQNEAQ (reference sequence). The ends were cut back, 2 bases at V and 8 bases at J, with 10 bases in the middle. This CDR3 comprises 13 residues. CDR3 sequence reads: CASSLRWGDEQFF. The DNA of the CDR3 is TGTGCCAGCAGCTTAAGGTGGGGGGATGAGCAGTTCTTC.

This chain links TRBV7-6 with TRBJ2-2; no reliable D call. CDR1 and CDR2 (germline): SGHVS, FNYEAQ. The CDR3 consists of 12 residues. V gave up 5 bases and J gave up 5 bases, with 6 bases separating them. This CDR3 reads CASSHSTGELFF. CDR3 coding DNA: TGTGCCAGCAGCCACTCTACCGGGGAGCTGTTTTTT. The variable domain in full, with the rest retrieved from reference TRBV7-6 and TRBJ2-2, is GAGVSQSPRYKVTKRGQDVALRCDPISGHVSLYWYRQALGQGPEFLTYFNYEAQQDKSGLPNDRFSAERPEGSISTLTIQRTEQRDSAMYRCASSHSTGELFFGEGSRLTVL.

The chain carries TRBV5-1 and TRBJ1-2; D gene unclear. Germline CDR1 and CDR2: SGHRS and YFSETQ. This CDR3 comprises 15 residues. V was shortened by 0 bases and J by 5 bases, with 14 bases between the two germline ends. The CDR3 sequence is CASSLESGVGYGYTF. CDR3 coding DNA: TGCGCCAGCAGCTTGGAATCCGGGGTTGGGTATGGCTACACCTTC.

The chain recombines TRBV28 with TRBJ2-7; TRBD2 matches 12 bases. The V segment lost 6 bases and the J segment 5 bases; nucleotides outside the gene matches: 8. This CDR3 contains 15 residues. Per germline, CDR1 MDHEN and CDR2 SYDVKM. CDR3: CASSPGTSGWNEQYF. CDR3 DNA: TGTGCCAGCAGCCCAGGGACTAGCGGGTGGAACGAGCAGTACTTC.

This sequence joins TRBV29-1 and TRBJ1-1, with TRBD1 identical over 9 bases. The length of the CDR3 is 16 residues. V was clipped by 7 bases and J by 1 base; unmatched bases: 13. CDR1 is SQVTM and CDR2 is ANQGSEA in the germline V gene. The CDR3 protein is CSGVGDREGGNTEAFF. The CDR3 region has the DNA TGCAGCGGTGTTGGGGACAGGGAGGGAGGGAACACTGAAGCTTTCTTT.

In regard to this clone: Sequence at one end of the junction differs from germline and may be a read error. This chain links TRBV18 with TRBJ2-1, with 7 positions matching TRBD2. Germline CDR1 is KGHSH and CDR2 is LQKENI. The CDR3 spans 16 residues. The CDR3 protein is CASAPVSSSGLHEQFF. DNA for the CDR3: TGTGCCAGCGCACCTGTGTCGTCTAGCGGCCTCCATGAGCAGTTCTTC. Full variable domain (missing parts from reference TRBV18 and TRBJ2-1): NAGVMQNPRHLVRRRGQEARLRCSPMKGHSHVYWYRQLPEEGLKFMVYLQKENIIDESGMPKERFSAEFPKEGPSILRIQQVVRGDSAAYFCASAPVSSSGLHEQFFGPGTRLTVL.

The chain carries TRBV5-1 and TRBJ2-6, with 10 bases that match TRBD1. Germline trimming cut 0 bases from V and 0 bases from J; bases unmatched to any gene: 6. Looked up from germline, CDR1 is SGHRS and CDR2 is YFSETQ. CDR3 length: 19 residues. CDR3 protein: CASSLVGQGIFSGANVLTF. CDR3 DNA: TGCGCCAGCAGCTTGGTGGGACAGGGGATCTTCTCTGGGGCCAACGTCCTGACTTTC.

The chain carries TRBV19 and TRBJ2-2; a possible D gene is TRBD2 (7 bases). V was clipped by 10 bases and J by 7 bases, with 22 bases between them. Germline CDR1 LNHDA, CDR2 SQIVND (reference sequence). The CDR3 runs to 15 residues. The CDR3 here is CATLRGGIDGGELFF. CDR3 nucleotide sequence: TGTGCCACCCTGAGGGGGGGTATCGATGGCGGGGAGCTGTTTTTT. Variable domain in full (rest from reference TRBV19 and TRBJ2-2): DGGITQSPKYLFRKEGQNVTLSCEQNLNHDAMYWYRQDPGQGLRLIYYSQIVNDFQKGDIAEGYSVSREKKESFPLTVTSAQKNPTAFYLCATLRGGIDGGELFFGEGSRLTVL.

V is TRBV5-1 and J is TRBJ2-7; TRBD1 matches at 8 bases. V shed 0 bases, J shed 3 bases, and the junction held 2 bases outside the gene matches. CDR1 SGHRS and CDR2 YFSETQ come from the germline V gene. This CDR3 has 14 residues. CDR3 loop: CASSLGGTGYEQYF. In DNA, the CDR3 is TGCGCCAGCAGCTTGGGAGGGACAGGCTACGAGCAGTACTTC.

The chain uses TRBV5-6 and TRBJ2-1; tentatively, D is TRBD1 (5 bases). Deletions cut 4 bases from V and 5 bases from J, with 10 bases between. In germline, CDR1 is SGHDT, CDR2 YYEEEE. The CDR3 has 13 residues. The CDR3 DNA sequence: TGTGCCAGCAGCACCCTGGGGCACAATGAGCAGTTCTTC. Protein sequence: CASSTLGHNEQFF. The full variable domain, with the rest looked up from reference TRBV5-6 and TRBJ2-1, is DAGVTQSPTHLIKTRGQQVTLRCSPKSGHDTVSWYQQALGQGPQFIFQYYEEEERQRGNFPDRFSGHQFPNYSSELNVNALLLGDSALYLCASSTLGHNEQFFGPGTRLTVL.

The chain has TRBV29-1 and TRBJ2-2; 11 positions agree with TRBD2. J gave up 3 bases and V 6 bases, and 6 bases lay outside the gene matches. CDR1 and CDR2 (germline): SQVTM, ANQGSEA. CDR3 size: 15 residues. CDR3 amino acids: CSVALAGGHTGELFF. As DNA, the CDR3 is TGCAGCGTAGCCCTAGCGGGAGGCCACACCGGGGAGCTGTTTTTT.